The 10 T cell receptor beta chains below were found in one sample sequenced in a study of cytomegalovirus exposure and HLA in healthy donors. Produced via immunoSEQ multiplex PCR; TCRdb's table is partial and in-frame only. The table records roughly 220,000 clones, approximately 80% of them present only once. Source material: PBMCs. All receptors derive from a woman in her twenties or thirties in good health and CMV-seropositive.

V gene TRBV6-5 combines with J gene TRBJ2-1; D may be TRBD2 (5 bases). Germline V CDR1 and CDR2: MNHEY, SVGAGI. The V gene lost 9 bases and the J gene lost 6 bases, with 18 bases spanning the gap. The length of the CDR3 is 14 residues. CDR3 loop: CASSALGVANEQFF. The CDR3 nucleotides read TGTGCCAGTAGCGCCCTTGGGGTTGCCAATGAGCAGTTCTTC.

This chain joins TRBV7-2 and TRBJ2-7; no clear D gene. Germline-derived CDR1 and CDR2 are SGHTA and FQGNSA. V was shortened by 5 bases and J by 0 bases, with 14 bases between the two germline ends. There are 15 residues in the CDR3. CDR3 nucleotide sequence: TGTGCCAGCAGCCAAAGGGTGGCCTTCTCCTACGAGCAGTACTTC. Protein: CASSQRVAFSYEQYF.

This clone was observed a single time. The CDR3 region has the DNA TGTGCCAGCTCACCAGGGACTTCCCGGGAGCAGTACTTC. It yields the protein CASSPGTSREQYF. The chain recombines TRBV18 with TRBJ2-7, with a weak D call TRBD2 (6 bases). Trimming shortened V by 2 bases and J by 7 bases, and 12 bases separated the two germline ends. Germline lookup yields CDR1 KGHSH and CDR2 LQKENI. This CDR3 comprises 13 residues.

The chain couples TRBV5-4 to TRBJ2-7; the match to TRBD2 covers 7 bases. With 3 bases clipped from V and 7 bases from J, the junction kept 10 bases outside the gene matches. This CDR3 is 14 amino acids long. In germline, CDR1 is SGHNT, CDR2 YYREEE (reference sequence). CDR3 protein: CASSSAGVAGEQYF. The CDR3 coding sequence is TGTGCCAGCAGCTCCGCGGGAGTGGCAGGGGAGCAGTACTTC.

The chain employs TRBV27 and TRBJ1-1; D might be TRBD1 (5 bases). The CDR3 sequence is 14 residues long. V lost 4 bases, J lost 9 bases, and 18 bases lay in between. CDR1 is MNHEY and CDR2 is SMNVEV in the germline V gene (reference sequence). The CDR3 bases are TGTGCCAGCAGTTCGGCGAGTGCGTCAGGGAAAGCTTTCTTT. The encoded protein is CASSSASASGKAFF.

The chain combines TRBV6-5 with TRBJ2-1, with unresolved D. V gave up 6 bases and J gave up 2 bases, with 14 bases separating them. Germline lookup yields CDR1 MNHEY and CDR2 SVGAGI. The CDR3 is 15 amino acids. The CDR3 region has the DNA TGTGCCAGCAGCCCCGGGCCCAGCGCCTACAATGAGCAGTTCTTC. Translation gives CASSPGPSAYNEQFF.

The chain combines TRBV29-1 with TRBJ1-1; no clear D. V shed 4 bases and J shed 0 bases, with 9 bases lying between them. CDR1 and CDR2 from the germline V gene are SQVTM and ANQGSEA. The CDR3 loop spans 13 amino acids. The chain's CDR3 is CSVVHPVNTEAFF. The CDR3 DNA sequence: TGCAGCGTTGTACATCCCGTGAACACTGAAGCTTTCTTT.

The V call is TRBV4-1, the J call TRBJ2-4; D may be TRBD2 (6 bases). CDR3 length equals 18 residues. Germline V gives CDR1 MGHRA, CDR2 YSYEKL. V was clipped by 1 base and J by 0 bases, with 16 bases between them. The CDR3 region has the DNA TGCGCCAGCAGCCAAGCTCTTATCGGGGGTCGAGCCAAAAACATTCAGTACTTC. This translates into CASSQALIGGRAKNIQYF.

This clone turned up a few times. This sequence joins TRBV11-2 and TRBJ1-1, with D maybe TRBD1 (5 bases). Trimming took 5 bases from V and 3 from J, leaving 16 bases between them. The CDR3 loop spans 15 amino acids. CDR1 and CDR2 from the germline V gene are SGHAT and FQNNGV. The CDR3 sequence: CASSPSTGLHTEAFF. CDR3 bases: TGTGCCAGCAGCCCATCTACGGGGCTCCACACTGAAGCTTTCTTT.

The CDR3 DNA reads as TGTGCCAGCAGCGCTCCCCCTAAAGAGACCCAGTACTTC. This gives the protein CASSAPPKETQYF. V gene TRBV7-9 combines with J gene TRBJ2-5; D is undetermined. Trimming cost V 5 bases and J 3 bases, with 10 bases left between them. The CDR3 is 13 residues long. Germline CDR1 and CDR2: SEHNR and FQNEAQ (reference sequence).